The 5 T cell receptor beta chains presented below share a single source sample, sequenced in a study of response to subunit inactivated influenza vaccine. In TCRdb, the RT-PCR reads were re-called with MiXCR into one record per CDR3 protein. This sample has about 520,000 distinct CDR3 sequences; 7.2% occur once, and the top ten carry over 10%. The sequenced sample was PBMCs from blood, obtained roughly 24 months after vaccination. The receptors were sampled from a man aged 50 to 75 who received an inactivated influenza vaccine.

In this sample, this clonotype turned up many times. V gene TRBV7-9 combines with J gene TRBJ1-1; no firm D call. In germline, CDR1 is SEHNR, CDR2 FQNEAQ (reference sequence). V was pared by 2 bases and J by 1 base, with 11 bases between. This CDR3 region has 15 residues. CDR3 coding DNA: TGTGCCAGCAGCTTATGGCACGTAGGGAACACTGAAGCTTTCTTT. Residues: CASSLWHVGNTEAFF.

The rearrangement uses TRBV18 and TRBJ1-1; D is perhaps TRBD1 (6 bases). With 0 bases removed from V and 6 bases from J, the gap between germline ends came to 8 bases. This CDR3 has 13 residues. From germline, CDR1 is KGHSH and CDR2 LQKENI. The CDR3 loop is CASSPPTGSEAFF. CDR3 in DNA: TGTGCCAGCTCACCACCGACAGGTTCTGAAGCTTTCTTT.

In the case of this clonotype: With a much larger clone just one base away, this may be a read error. This chain connects TRBV10-3 to TRBJ2-7; D is undetermined. This CDR3 is built from 15 residues. Deletions cut 10 bases from V and 1 base from J, with 20 bases between. Germline V gene sequence: CDR1 ENHRY, CDR2 SYGVKD. The CDR3 protein is CATRTRRGASYEQYF. The CDR3 DNA sequence: TGTGCCACCAGAACCAGGAGAGGCGCATCCTACGAGCAGTACTTC.

The chain links TRBV7-9 to TRBJ2-5; tentatively, D is TRBD2 (6 bases). Between the trimmed V and J ends, which lost 0 bases and 4 bases, there was a span of 12 bases. Per germline, CDR1 SEHNR and CDR2 FQNEAQ (reference sequence). CDR3 length equals 15 residues. CDR3 residues: CASSLALRGGETQYF. The CDR3 DNA follows: TGTGCCAGCAGCTTAGCGTTGCGGGGAGGAGAGACCCAGTACTTC.

This clonotype occurred many times. This chain joins TRBV19 and TRBJ1-5, with no clear D. V was cut by 3 bases and J by 5 bases, with 8 bases left in between. Germline loops: CDR1 LNHDA, CDR2 SQIVND (reference sequence). The CDR3 runs to 13 residues. CDR3: CASSIWADQPQHF. In DNA, the CDR3 is TGTGCCAGTAGTATCTGGGCCGATCAGCCCCAGCATTTT.